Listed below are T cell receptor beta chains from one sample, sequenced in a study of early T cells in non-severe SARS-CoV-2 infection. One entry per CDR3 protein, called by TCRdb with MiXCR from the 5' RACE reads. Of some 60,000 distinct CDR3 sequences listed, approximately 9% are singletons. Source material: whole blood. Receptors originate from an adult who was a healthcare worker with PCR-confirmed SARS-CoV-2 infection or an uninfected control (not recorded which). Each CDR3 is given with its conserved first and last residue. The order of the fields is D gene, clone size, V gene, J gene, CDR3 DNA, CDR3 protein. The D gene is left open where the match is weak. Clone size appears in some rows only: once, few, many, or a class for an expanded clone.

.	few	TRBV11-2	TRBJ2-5	TGTGCCAGCAGCGGGGGATTAGAGACCCAGTACTTC	CASSGGLETQYF
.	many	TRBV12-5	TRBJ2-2	TGTGCTAGTGGTTTAGGAGCGGTGAACACCGGGGAGCTGTTTTTT	CASGLGAVNTGELFF
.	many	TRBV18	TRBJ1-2	TGTGCCAGCTCGACACCATATCTTAAGGGGTATGGCTACACCTTC	CASSTPYLKGYGYTF
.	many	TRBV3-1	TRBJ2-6	TGTGCCAGCAGCTCCTCTGGGGCCAACGTCCTGACTTTC	CASSSSGANVLTF
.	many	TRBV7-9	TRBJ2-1	TGTGCCAGCACCCTGGGTGGCGGTAACTCCTACAATGAGCAGTTCTTC	CASTLGGGNSYNEQFF
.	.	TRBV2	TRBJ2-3	TGTGCCAGCAGTGAAGAACAGGCGGTATTTACAGATACGCAGTATTTT	CASSEEQAVFTDTQYF
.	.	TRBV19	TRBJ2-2	TGTGCCAGTAGACTTAATTCCGGGGAGCTGTTTTTT	CASRLNSGELFF
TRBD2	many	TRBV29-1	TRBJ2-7	TGCAGCGTTGCTGAGCGGGAGGTACGGGGCGAGCAGTACTTC	CSVAEREVRGEQYF
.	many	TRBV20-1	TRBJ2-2	TGCAGTGCTAGTTGGGCTAGTGGCACCGGGGAGCTGTTTTTT	CSASWASGTGELFF
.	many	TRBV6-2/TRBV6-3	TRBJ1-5	TGTGCCAGCAGTTACCGGGGGCTGAATCAGCCCCAGCATTTT	CASSYRGLNQPQHF
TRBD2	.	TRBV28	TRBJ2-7	TGTGCCAGCAGTTTAAATCCCCGGGGGGGCGAGCAGTACTTC	CASSLNPRGGEQYF
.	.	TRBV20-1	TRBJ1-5	TGCAGTGCTACCCCAGGCTGGCCACCCCAGCATTTT	CSATPGWPPQHF
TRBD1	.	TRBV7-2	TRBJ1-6	TGTGCCAGCAGCTTTTATACGGGACAGGGGACCTCACCCCTCCACTTT	CASSFYTGQGTSPLHF